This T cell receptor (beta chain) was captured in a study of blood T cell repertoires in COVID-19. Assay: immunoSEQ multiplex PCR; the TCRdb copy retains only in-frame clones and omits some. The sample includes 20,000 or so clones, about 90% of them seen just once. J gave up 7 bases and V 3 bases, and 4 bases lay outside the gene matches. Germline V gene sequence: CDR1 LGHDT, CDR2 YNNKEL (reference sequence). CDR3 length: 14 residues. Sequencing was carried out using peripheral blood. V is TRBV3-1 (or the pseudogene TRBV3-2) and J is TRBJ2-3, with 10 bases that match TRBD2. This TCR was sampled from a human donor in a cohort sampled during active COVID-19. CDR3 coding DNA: TGTGCCAGCAGCCAGGGACTAGCGTCGAATACGCAGTATTTT. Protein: CASSQGLASNTQYF.